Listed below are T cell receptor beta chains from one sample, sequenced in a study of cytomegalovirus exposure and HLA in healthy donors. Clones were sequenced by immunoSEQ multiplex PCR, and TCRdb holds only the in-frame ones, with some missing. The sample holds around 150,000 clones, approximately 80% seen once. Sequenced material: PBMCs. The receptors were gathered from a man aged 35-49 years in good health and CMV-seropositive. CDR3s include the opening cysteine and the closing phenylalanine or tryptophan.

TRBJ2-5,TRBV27,CASRLTEKETQYF
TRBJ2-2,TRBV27,CASNDRGLTGELFF
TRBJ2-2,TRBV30,CAWSDIAGGLTGELFF
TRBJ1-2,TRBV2,CARRSGTRVPSTF
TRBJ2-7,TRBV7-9,CASSTAKDRGSLGYEQYF
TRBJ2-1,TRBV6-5,CASSVDPGTGDEQFF
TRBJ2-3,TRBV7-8,CASSLAVRRGTDTQYF
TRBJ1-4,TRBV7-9,CSSSLSGGNEKLFF
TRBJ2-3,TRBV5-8,CASSLGDRTRDTQYF
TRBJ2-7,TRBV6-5,CASRKGTGGYEQYF
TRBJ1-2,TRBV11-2,CASLGPELNYGYTF
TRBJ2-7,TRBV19,CASSTGQGAREQYF
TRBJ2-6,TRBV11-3,CASSGKGGGPLRANVLTF
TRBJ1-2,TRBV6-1,CASSEQGYLNYGYTF
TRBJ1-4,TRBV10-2,CASKTGGVTNEKLFF
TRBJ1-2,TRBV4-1,CASSQAGSYTF
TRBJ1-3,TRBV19,CASSMPAGGNTIYF
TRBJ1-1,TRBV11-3,CASSLRGPGTEAFF
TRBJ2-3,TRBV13,CASSPGLAGDLTDTQYF
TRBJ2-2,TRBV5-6,CASSLPGKVTGELFF
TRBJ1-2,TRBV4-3,CVSSRRQDSRYGYTF
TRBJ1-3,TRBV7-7,CASSLFPKGAGNTIYF
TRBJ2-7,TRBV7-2,CASSELTGAEEQYF
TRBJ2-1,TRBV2,CASSVRPGQGVGEQFF
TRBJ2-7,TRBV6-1,CASSFWDRPDYEQYF
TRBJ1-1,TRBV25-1,CASSDYTEAFF
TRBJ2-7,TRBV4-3,CASSQGYTGQSYEQYF
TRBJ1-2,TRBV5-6,CASSLEQGAGGYTF
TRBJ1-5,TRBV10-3,CAISESGHRDQPQHF